Included here is one T cell receptor (beta chain) sequence, with context. Its antigen is unidentified. CDR3 length equals 12 residues. Germline V CDR1 and CDR2: SGHAT, FQNNGV. Trimming took off 5 bases at V and 5 bases at J, with 9 bases between the two ends. The sample originates from a study of early T cells in non-severe SARS-CoV-2 infection. At the level of the study: RNA in bulk from unsorted whole blood was sequenced, and chains were unpaired. Study conclusions and caveats: The matching step, a VDJdb search, favored anti-spike CD8 responses and missed private and CD4 specificities.

Unique molecular identifiers tagged individual cDNA molecules. TCRdb reanalysed the 5' RACE reads using MiXCR and keeps one entry per CDR3 protein. The repertoire holds almost 30,000 distinct CDR3 sequences, with roughly 5% as singletons. The sequenced sample was whole blood. The receptor was derived from an adult who was a healthcare worker with PCR-confirmed SARS-CoV-2 infection or an uninfected control (not recorded which). The rearrangement uses TRBV11-2 and TRBJ2-5; D is undetermined. CDR3 sequence reads: CASSPRRETQYF. The CDR3 DNA reads as TGTGCCAGCAGCCCGAGACGGGAGACCCAGTACTTC.